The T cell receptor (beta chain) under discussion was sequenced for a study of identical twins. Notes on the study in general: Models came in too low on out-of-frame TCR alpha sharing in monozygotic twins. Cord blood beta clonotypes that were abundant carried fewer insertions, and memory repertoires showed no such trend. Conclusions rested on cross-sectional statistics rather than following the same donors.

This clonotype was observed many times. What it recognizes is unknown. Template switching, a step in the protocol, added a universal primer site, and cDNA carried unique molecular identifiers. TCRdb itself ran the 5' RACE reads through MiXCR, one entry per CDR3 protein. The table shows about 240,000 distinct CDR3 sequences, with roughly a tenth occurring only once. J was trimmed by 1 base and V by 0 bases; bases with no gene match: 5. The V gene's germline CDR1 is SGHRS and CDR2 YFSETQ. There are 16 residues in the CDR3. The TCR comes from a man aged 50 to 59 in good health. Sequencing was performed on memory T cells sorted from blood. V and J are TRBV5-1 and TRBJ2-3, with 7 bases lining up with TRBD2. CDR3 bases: TGCGCCAGCAGCTTGGCCTCAACTAGCGGCACAGATACGCAGTATTTT. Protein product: CASSLASTSGTDTQYF.